The T cell receptor beta chain described here comes from a study of CD8 T cells in Susac syndrome. The CDR3 is made up of 16 amino acids. Germline V gives CDR1 MNHEY, CDR2 SVGAGI. Unmatched junction bases numbered 0, after V lost 0 bases and J lost 0 bases. Study observations and caveats: In its TCR sequencing and HLA analysis, the study acknowledged that the number of individuals was relatively small.

A remark on this clonotype: Its antigen is not identified.

The controls were healthy donors who were matched for age and sex. Negative isolation was applied to CD8+ and CD4+ T cells, and FACS enrichment was applied to TEMRA cells. Reverse transcription of roughly 0.45 to 1 ug RNA was performed with random hexamers. The immunoSEQ assay covered 54 Vbeta and 13 Jbeta segments for CDR3. TCRdb analysed the immunoSEQ multiplex PCR reads with MiXCR anew, one entry per CDR3 protein. Seen here are approximately 160,000 distinct CDR3 sequences, about 91% observed once, and the top ten hold around 0.08%. The sample taken for sequencing was CD4+ T cells from PBMCs. This TCR was sampled from a human donor in good health. The chain uses TRBV6-5 and TRBJ2-1, with 9 bases matching TRBD2. The CDR3 region has the DNA TGTGCCAGCAGTTACTCTAGCGGGAGCTCCTACAATGAGCAGTTCTTC. Translating it yields CASSYSSGSSYNEQFF.